This T cell receptor beta chain was profiled in a study of T cells in Graves' hyperthyroidism and ophthalmopathy. Study context: Peripheral blood was obtained at initial diagnosis, preceding any treatment.

TCR beta CDR3 regions were amplified from RNA. HTBI primers drove first-round RT-PCR of the TCR CDR3. TCRdb itself ran the multiplex PCR reads through MiXCR, one entry per CDR3 protein. The sample holds roughly 740,000 distinct CDR3 sequences; 16% are singletons and the top ten take under 9.5%. The CDR3 contains 14 residues. Germline lookup yields CDR1 DFQATT and CDR2 SNEGSKA (reference sequence). V lost 3 bases, J lost 3 bases, and 12 bases lay in between. The chain combines TRBV20-1 with TRBJ1-5; D gene unclear. The TCR originated in a man younger than 35 with Graves' hyperthyroidism. Sequenced sample: blood. DNA of the CDR3: TGCAGTGCTAGTCAGGTGCGCGCCAATCAGCCCCAGCATTTT. Amino acids: CSASQVRANQPQHF.